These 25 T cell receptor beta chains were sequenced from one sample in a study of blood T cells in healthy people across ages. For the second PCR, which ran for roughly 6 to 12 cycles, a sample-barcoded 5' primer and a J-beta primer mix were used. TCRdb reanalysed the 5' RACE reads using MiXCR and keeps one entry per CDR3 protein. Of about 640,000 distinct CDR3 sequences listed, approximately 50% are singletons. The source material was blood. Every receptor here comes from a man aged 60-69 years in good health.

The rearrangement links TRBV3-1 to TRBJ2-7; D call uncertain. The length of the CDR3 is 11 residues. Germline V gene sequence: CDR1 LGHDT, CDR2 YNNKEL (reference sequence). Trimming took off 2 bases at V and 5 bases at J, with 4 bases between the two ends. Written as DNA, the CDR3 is TGTGCCAGCAGCCAACTCAACGAGCAGTACTTC. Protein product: CASSQLNEQYF.

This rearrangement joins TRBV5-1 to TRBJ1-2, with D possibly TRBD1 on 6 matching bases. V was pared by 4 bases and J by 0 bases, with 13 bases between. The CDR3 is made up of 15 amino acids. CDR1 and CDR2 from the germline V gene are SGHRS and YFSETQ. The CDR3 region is CASSGGGGPNYGYTF. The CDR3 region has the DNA TGCGCCAGCAGCGGCGGAGGGGGACCTAACTATGGCTACACCTTC.

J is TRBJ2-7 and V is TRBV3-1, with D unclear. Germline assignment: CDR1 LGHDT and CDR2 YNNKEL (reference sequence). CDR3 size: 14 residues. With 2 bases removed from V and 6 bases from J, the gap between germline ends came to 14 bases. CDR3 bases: TGTGCCAGCAGCCAAACGGGCATGGGCCTCGAGCAGTACTTC. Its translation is CASSQTGMGLEQYF.

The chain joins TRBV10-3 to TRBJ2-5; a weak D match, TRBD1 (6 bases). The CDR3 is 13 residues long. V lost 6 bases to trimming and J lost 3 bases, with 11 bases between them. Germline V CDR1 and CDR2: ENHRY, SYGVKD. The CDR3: CAIRETGEETQYF. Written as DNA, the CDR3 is TGTGCCATCAGGGAGACAGGAGAAGAGACCCAGTACTTC.

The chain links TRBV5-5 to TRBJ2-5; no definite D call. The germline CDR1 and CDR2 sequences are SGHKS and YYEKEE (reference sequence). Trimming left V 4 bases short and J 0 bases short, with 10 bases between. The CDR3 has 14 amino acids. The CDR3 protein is CASSRYGYQETQYF. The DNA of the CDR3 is TGTGCCAGCAGCCGGTACGGGTACCAAGAGACCCAGTACTTC.

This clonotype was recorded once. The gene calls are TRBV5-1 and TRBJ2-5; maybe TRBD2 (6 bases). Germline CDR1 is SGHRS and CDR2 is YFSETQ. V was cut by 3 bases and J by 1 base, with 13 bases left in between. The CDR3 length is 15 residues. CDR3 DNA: TGCGCCAGCAGCTCGCTTAGCGGATTCCAAGAGACCCAGTACTTC. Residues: CASSSLSGFQETQYF.

The CDR3 DNA is TGTGCCAGCAGCCCACCACTAGAGGGGGAGACCCAGTACTTC. Encoded protein: CASSPPLEGETQYF. This sequence joins TRBV7-8 and TRBJ2-5, with D possibly called TRBD1 or TRBD2 (5 bases each). Per germline, CDR1 SGHVS and CDR2 FQNEAQ. CDR3 length equals 14 residues. V lost 5 bases to trimming and J lost 5 bases, with 15 bases between them.

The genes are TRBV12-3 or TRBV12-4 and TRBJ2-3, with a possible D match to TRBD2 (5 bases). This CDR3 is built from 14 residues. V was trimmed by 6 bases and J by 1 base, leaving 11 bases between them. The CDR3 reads CASSPGIGTDTQYF. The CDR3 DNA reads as TGTGCCAGCAGCCCGGGAATAGGCACAGATACGCAGTATTTT.

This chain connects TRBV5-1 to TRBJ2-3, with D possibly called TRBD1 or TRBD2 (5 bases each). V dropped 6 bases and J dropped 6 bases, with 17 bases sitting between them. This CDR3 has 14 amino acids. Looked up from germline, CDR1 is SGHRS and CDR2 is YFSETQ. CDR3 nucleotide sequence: TGCGCCAGCAACTCGGGGCGGACCGCGGATACGCAGTATTTT. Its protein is CASNSGRTADTQYF.

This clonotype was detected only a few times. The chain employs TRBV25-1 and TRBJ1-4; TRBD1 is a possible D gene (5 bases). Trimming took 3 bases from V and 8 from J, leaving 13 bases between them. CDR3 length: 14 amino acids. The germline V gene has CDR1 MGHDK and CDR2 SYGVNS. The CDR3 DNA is TGTGCCAGCAGTGAGGGGCTATTTAGGGAAAAACTGTTTTTT. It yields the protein CASSEGLFREKLFF.

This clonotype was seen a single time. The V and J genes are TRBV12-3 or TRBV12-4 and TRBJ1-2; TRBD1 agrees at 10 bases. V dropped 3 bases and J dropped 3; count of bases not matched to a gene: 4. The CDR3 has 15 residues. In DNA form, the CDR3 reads TGTGCCAGCAGTTTGGGACAGGGGATGGACTATGGCTACACCTTC. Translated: CASSLGQGMDYGYTF.

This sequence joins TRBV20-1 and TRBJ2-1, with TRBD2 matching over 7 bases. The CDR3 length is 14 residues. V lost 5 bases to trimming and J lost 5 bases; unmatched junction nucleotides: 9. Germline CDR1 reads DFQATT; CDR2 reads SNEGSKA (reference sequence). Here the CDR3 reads CSAEDPGGDNEQFF. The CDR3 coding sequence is TGCAGTGCTGAGGACCCGGGAGGCGACAATGAGCAGTTCTTC.

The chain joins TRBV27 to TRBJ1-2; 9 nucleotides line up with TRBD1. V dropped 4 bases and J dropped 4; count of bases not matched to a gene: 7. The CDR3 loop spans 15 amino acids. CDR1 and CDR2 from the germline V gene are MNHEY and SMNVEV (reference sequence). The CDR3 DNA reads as TGTGCCAGCAGTTCGCCGGGACAGGGAAGCTATGGCTACACCTTC. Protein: CASSSPGQGSYGYTF.

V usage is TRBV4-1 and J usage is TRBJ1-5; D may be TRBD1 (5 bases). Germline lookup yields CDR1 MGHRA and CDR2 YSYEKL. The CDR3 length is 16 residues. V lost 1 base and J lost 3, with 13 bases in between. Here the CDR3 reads CASSQGGGNPNQPQHF. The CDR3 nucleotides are TGCGCCAGCAGCCAAGGTGGGGGGAATCCCAATCAGCCCCAGCATTTT.

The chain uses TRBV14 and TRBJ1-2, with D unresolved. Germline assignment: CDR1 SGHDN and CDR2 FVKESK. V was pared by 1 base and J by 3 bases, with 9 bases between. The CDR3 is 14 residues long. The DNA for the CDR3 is TGTGCCAGCAGCCAAGTTCCTAGGGACTATGGCTACACCTTC. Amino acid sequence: CASSQVPRDYGYTF.

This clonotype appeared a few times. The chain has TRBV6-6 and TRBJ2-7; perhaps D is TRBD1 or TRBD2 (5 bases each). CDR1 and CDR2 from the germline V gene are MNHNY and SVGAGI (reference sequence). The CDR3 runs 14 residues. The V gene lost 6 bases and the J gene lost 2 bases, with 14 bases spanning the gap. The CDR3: CASSWDGTTYEQYF. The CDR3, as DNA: TGTGCCAGCAGCTGGGACGGAACAACCTACGAGCAGTACTTC.

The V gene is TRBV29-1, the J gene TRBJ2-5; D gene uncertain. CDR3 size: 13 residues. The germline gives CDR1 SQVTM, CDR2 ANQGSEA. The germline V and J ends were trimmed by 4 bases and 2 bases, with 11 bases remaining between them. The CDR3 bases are TGCAGCGTTGGTCGGTCAGCTCAAGAGACCCAGTACTTC. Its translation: CSVGRSAQETQYF.

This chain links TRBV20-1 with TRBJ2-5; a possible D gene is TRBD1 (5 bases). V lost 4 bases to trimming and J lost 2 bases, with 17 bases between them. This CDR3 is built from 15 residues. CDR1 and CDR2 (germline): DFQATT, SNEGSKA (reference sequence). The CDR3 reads CSATRPTGVQETQYF. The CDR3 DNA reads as TGCAGTGCTACCCGACCCACAGGCGTACAAGAGACCCAGTACTTC.

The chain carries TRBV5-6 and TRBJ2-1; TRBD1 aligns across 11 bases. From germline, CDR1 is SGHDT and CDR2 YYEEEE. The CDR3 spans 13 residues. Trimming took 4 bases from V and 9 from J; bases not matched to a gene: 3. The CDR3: CASSRGQGGEQFF. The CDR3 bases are TGTGCCAGCAGCCGGGGACAGGGGGGTGAGCAGTTCTTC.

CDR3: CASSQDGDGYSTDTQYF. CDR3 DNA: TGCGCCAGCAGCCAAGACGGGGACGGATATAGCACAGATACGCAGTATTTT. The chain carries TRBV4-1 and TRBJ2-3, with D tentatively TRBD1 or TRBD2 (5 bases each). Trimming pared 0 bases from V and 0 bases from J, leaving 13 bases between. Germline V gene sequence: CDR1 MGHRA, CDR2 YSYEKL. The CDR3 sequence is 17 residues long.

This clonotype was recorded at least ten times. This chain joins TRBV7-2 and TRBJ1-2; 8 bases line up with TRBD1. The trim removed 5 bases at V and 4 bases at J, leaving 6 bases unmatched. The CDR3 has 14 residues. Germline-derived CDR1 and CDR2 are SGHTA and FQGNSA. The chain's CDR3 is CASSPPGTGYGYTF. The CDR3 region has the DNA TGTGCCAGCAGCCCCCCAGGGACAGGCTATGGCTACACCTTC.

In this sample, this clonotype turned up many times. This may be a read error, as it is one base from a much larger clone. The CDR3 loop reads CSVDRVETQYF. The CDR3 DNA is TGCAGCGTTGATAGGGTGGAGACCCAGTACTTC. The J gene is TRBJ2-5, the V gene TRBV29-1; D is uncertain. The V gene's germline CDR1 is SQVTM and CDR2 ANQGSEA. This CDR3 is built from 11 residues. Trimming cost V 3 bases and J 5 bases, with 7 bases left between them. Using reference TRBV29-1 and TRBJ2-5 for the parts outside the CDR3, the full variable domain is SAVISQKPSRDICQRGTSLTIQCQVDSQVTMMFWYRQQPGQSLTLIATANQGSEATYESGFVIDKFPISRPNLTFSTLTVSNMSPEDSSIYLCSVDRVETQYFGPGTRLLVL.

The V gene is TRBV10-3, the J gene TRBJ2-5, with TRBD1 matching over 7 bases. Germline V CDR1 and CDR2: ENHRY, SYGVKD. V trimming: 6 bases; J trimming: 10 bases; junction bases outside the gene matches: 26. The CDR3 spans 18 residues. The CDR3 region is CAIRVWPFGQDLGDSQYF. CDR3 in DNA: TGTGCCATCAGGGTATGGCCCTTCGGACAGGACCTCGGGGATAGCCAGTACTTC.

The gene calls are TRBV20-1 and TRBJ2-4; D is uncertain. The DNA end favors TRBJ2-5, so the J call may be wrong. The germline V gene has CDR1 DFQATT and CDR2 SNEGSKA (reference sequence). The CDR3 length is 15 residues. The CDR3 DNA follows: TGCAGTGCTAGAGACCCGTTACAGCCCCAAGAGACCCAGTACTTC. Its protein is CSARDPLQPQETQYF.

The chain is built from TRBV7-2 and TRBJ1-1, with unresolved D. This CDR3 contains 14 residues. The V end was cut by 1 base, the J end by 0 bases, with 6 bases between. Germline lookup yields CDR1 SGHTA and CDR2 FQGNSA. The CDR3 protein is CASSLVQMNTEAFF. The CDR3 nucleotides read TGTGCCAGCAGCTTAGTTCAGATGAACACTGAAGCTTTCTTT.